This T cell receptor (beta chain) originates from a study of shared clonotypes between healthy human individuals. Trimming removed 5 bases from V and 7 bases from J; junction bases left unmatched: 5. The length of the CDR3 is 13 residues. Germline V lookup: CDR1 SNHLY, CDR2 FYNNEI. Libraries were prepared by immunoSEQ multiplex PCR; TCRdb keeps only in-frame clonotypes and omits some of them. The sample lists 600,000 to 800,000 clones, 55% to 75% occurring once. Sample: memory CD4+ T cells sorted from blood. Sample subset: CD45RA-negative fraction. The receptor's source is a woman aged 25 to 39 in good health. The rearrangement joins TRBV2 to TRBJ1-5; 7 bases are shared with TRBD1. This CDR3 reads CASSRTGGQPQHF. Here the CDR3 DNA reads TGTGCCAGCAGTCGGACAGGTGGACAGCCCCAGCATTTT. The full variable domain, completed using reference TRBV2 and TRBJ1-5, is EPEVTQTPSHQVTQMGQEVILRCVPISNHLYFYWYRQILGQKVEFLVSFYNNEISEKSEIFDDQFSVERPDGSNFTLKIRSTKLEDSAMYFCASSRTGGQPQHFGDGTRLSIL.